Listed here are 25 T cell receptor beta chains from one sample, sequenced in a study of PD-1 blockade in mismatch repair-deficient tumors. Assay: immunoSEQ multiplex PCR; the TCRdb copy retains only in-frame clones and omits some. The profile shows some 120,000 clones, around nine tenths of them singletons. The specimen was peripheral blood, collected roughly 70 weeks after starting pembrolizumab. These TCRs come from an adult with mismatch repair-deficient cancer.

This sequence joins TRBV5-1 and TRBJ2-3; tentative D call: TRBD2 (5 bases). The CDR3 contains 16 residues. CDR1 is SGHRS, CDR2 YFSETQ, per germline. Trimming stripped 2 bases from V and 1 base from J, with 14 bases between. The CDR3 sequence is CASSFLGGYGTDTQYF. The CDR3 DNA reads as TGCGCCAGCAGCTTTTTGGGCGGGTACGGCACAGATACGCAGTATTTT.

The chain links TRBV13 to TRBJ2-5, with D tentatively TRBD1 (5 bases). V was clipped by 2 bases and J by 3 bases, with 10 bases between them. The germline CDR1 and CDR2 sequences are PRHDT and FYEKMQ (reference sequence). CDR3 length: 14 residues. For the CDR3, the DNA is TGTGCCAGCAGCTTAAGGGGTGGAGAAGAGACCCAGTACTTC. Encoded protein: CASSLRGGEETQYF. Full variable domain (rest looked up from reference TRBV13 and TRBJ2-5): AAGVIQSPRHLIKEKRETATLKCYPIPRHDTVYWYQQGPGQDPQFLISFYEKMQSDKGSIPDRFSAQQFSDYHSELNMSSLELGDSALYFCASSLRGGEETQYFGPGTRLLVL.

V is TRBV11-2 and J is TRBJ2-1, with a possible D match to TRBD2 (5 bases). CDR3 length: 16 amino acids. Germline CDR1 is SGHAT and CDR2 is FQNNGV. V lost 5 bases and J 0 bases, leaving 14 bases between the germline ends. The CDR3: CASSTPSLPSYNEQFF. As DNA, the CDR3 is TGTGCCAGCAGCACACCTAGCTTGCCCTCCTACAATGAGCAGTTCTTC. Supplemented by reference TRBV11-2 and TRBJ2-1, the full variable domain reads EAGVAQSPRYKIIEKRQSVAFWCNPISGHATLYWYQQILGQGPKLLIQFQNNGVVDDSQLPKDRFSAERLKGVDSTLKIQPAKLEDSAVYLCASSTPSLPSYNEQFFGPGTRLTVL.

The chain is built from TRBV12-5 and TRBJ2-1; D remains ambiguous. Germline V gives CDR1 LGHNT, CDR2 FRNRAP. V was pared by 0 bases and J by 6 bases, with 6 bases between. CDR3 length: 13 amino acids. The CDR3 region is CASGLVGGNEQFF. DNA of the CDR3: TGTGCTAGTGGTTTGGTTGGCGGCAATGAGCAGTTCTTC.

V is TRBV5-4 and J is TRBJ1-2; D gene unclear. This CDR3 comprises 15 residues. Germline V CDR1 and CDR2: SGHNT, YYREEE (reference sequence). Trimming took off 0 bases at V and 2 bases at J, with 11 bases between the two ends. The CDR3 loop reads CASSLASGRNYGYTF. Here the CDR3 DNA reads TGTGCCAGCAGCTTGGCCTCGGGGAGAAACTATGGCTACACCTTC.

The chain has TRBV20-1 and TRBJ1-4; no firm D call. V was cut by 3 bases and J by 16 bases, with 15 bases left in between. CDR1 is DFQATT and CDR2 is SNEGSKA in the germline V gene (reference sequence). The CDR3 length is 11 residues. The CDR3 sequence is CSASYGANWFF. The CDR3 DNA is TGCAGTGCTAGTTACGGAGCCAATTGGTTTTTT.

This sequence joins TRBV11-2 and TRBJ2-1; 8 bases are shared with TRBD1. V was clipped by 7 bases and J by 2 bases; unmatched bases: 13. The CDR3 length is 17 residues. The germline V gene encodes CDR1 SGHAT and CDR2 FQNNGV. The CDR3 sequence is CASNSVEDRDTYNEQFF. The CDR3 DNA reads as TGTGCCAGCAACAGTGTTGAGGACAGGGACACCTACAATGAGCAGTTCTTC. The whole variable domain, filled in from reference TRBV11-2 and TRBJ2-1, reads EAGVAQSPRYKIIEKRQSVAFWCNPISGHATLYWYQQILGQGPKLLIQFQNNGVVDDSQLPKDRFSAERLKGVDSTLKIQPAKLEDSAVYLCASNSVEDRDTYNEQFFGPGTRLTVL.

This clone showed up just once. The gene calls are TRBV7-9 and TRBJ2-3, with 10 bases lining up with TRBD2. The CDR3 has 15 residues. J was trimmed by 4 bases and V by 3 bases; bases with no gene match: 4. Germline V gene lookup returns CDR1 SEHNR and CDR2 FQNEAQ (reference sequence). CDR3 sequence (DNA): TGTGCCAGCAGCTTCCTAGCGGGAGTCCCAGATACGCAGTATTTT. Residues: CASSFLAGVPDTQYF.

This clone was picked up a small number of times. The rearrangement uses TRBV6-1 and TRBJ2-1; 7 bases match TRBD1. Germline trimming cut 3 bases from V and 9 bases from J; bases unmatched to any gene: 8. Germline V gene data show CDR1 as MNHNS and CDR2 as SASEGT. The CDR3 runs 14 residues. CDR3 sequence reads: CASSDGQGVGEQFF. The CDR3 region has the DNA TGTGCCAGCAGTGATGGGCAGGGGGTAGGTGAGCAGTTCTTC.

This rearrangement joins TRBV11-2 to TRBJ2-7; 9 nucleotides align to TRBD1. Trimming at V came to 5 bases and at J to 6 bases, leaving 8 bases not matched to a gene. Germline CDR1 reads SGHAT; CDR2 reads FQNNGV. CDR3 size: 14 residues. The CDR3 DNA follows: TGTGCCAGCAGCCTCCGGACAGGGGTCGGCGAGCAGTACTTC. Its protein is CASSLRTGVGEQYF. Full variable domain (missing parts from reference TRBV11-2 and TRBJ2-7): EAGVAQSPRYKIIEKRQSVAFWCNPISGHATLYWYQQILGQGPKLLIQFQNNGVVDDSQLPKDRFSAERLKGVDSTLKIQPAKLEDSAVYLCASSLRTGVGEQYFGPGTRLTVT.

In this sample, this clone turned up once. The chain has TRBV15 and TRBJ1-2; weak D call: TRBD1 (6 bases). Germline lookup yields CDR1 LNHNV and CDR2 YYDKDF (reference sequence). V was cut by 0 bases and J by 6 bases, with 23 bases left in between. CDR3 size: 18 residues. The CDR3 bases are TGTGCCACCAGCAGAGATGGGGGGACAATACCAGGGGTTAATGGCTACACCTTC. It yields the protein CATSRDGGTIPGVNGYTF.

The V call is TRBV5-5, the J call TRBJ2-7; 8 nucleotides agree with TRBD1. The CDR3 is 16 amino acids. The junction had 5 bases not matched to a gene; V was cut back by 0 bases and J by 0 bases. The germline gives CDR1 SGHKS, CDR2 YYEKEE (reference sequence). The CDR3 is CASSLEWTGRSYEQYF. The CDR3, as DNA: TGTGCCAGCAGCTTGGAGTGGACAGGGCGCTCCTACGAGCAGTACTTC.

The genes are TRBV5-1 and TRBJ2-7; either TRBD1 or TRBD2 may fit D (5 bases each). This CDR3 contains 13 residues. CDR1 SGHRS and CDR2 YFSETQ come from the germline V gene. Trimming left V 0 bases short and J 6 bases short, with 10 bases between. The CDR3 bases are TGCGCCAGCAGCTTGGCCTTAGGGACCGAGCAGTACTTC. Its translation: CASSLALGTEQYF.

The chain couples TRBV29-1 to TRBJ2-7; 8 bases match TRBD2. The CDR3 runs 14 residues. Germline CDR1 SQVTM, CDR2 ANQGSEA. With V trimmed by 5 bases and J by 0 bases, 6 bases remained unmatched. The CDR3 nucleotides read TGCAGCGTTTGGACGAGCGGGAGCTCCTACGAGCAGTACTTC. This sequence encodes CSVWTSGSSYEQYF.

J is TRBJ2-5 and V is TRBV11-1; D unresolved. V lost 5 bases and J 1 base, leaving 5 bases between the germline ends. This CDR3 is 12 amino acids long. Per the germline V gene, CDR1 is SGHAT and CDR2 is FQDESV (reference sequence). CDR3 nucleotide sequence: TGTGCCAGCAGCCACCTCCAAGAGACCCAGTACTTC. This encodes CASSHLQETQYF.

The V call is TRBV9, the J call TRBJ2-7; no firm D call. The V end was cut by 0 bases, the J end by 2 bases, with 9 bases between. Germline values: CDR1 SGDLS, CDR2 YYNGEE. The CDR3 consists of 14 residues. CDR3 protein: CASSVGTRTYEQYF. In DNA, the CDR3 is TGTGCCAGCAGCGTAGGAACCCGAACCTACGAGCAGTACTTC.

CDR3 DNA sequence: TGTGCCAGCAGCCAAGACTTTTCCCTATATGGCTACACCTTC. Translated, it gives CASSQDFSLYGYTF. The chain links TRBV4-2 to TRBJ1-2; D gene ambiguous. The CDR3 extends over 14 amino acids. Germline values: CDR1 LGHNA, CDR2 YNFKEQ. V lost 0 bases to trimming and J lost 5 bases, with 10 bases between them.

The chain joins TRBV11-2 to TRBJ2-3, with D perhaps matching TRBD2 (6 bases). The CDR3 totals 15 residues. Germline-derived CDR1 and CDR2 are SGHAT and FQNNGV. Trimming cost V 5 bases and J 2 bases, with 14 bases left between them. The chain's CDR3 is CASSGGTHLTDTQYF. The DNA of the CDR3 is TGTGCCAGCAGCGGCGGGACCCACCTCACAGATACGCAGTATTTT.

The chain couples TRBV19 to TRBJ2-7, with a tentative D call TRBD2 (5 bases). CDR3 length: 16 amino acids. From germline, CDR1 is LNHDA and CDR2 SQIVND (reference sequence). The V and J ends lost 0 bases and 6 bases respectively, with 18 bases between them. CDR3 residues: CASSIDSAGPLGEQYF. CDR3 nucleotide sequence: TGTGCCAGTAGTATAGATAGCGCAGGTCCCCTAGGCGAGCAGTACTTC. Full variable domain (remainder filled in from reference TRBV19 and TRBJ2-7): DGGITQSPKYLFRKEGQNVTLSCEQNLNHDAMYWYRQDPGQGLRLIYYSQIVNDFQKGDIAEGYSVSREKKESFPLTVTSAQKNPTAFYLCASSIDSAGPLGEQYFGPGTRLTVT.

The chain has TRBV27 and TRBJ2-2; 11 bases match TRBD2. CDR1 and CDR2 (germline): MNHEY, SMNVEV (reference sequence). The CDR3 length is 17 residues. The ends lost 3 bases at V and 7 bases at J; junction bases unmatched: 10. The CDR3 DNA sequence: TGTGCCAGCAGTTTGTTGTCTAGCGGGGGGAGTATCGGGGAGCTGTTTTTT. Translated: CASSLLSSGGSIGELFF.

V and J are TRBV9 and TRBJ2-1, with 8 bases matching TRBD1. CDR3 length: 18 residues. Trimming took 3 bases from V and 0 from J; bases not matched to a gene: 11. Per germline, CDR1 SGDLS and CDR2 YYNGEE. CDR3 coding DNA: TGTGCCAGCAGCGGACAGGGGATGGGGCTTAGCTCCTACAATGAGCAGTTCTTC. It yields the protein CASSGQGMGLSSYNEQFF. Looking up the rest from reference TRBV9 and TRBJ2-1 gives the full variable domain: DSGVTQTPKHLITATGQRVTLRCSPRSGDLSVYWYQQSLDQGLQFLIQYYNGEERAKGNILERFSAQQFPDLHSELNLSSLELGDSALYFCASSGQGMGLSSYNEQFFGPGTRLTVL.

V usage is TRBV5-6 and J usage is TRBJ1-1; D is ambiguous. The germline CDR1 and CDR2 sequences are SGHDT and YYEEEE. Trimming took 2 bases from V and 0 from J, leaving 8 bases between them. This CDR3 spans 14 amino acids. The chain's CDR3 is CASSFGELNTEAFF. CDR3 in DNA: TGTGCCAGCAGCTTTGGGGAGTTGAACACTGAAGCTTTCTTT. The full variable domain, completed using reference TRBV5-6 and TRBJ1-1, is DAGVTQSPTHLIKTRGQQVTLRCSPKSGHDTVSWYQQALGQGPQFIFQYYEEEERQRGNFPDRFSGHQFPNYSSELNVNALLLGDSALYLCASSFGELNTEAFFGQGTRLTVV.

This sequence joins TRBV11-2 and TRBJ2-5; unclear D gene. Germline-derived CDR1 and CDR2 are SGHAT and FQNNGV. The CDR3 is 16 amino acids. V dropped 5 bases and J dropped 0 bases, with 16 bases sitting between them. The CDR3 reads CASSRYPEPNQETQYF. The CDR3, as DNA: TGTGCCAGCAGCCGGTACCCCGAGCCCAACCAAGAGACCCAGTACTTC.

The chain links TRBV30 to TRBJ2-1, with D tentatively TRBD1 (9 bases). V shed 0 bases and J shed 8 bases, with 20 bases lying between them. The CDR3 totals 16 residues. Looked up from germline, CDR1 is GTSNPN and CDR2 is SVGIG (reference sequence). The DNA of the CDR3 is TGTGCCTGGAGTGTACGCGACAGGGGGACTAGGTATGAGCAGTTCTTC. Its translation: CAWSVRDRGTRYEQFF. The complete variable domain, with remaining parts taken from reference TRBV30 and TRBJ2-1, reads SQTIHQWPATLVQPVGSPLSLECTVEGTSNPNLYWYRQAAGRGLQLLFYSVGIGQISSEVPQNLSASRPQDRQFILSSKKLLLSDSGFYLCAWSVRDRGTRYEQFFGPGTRLTVL.

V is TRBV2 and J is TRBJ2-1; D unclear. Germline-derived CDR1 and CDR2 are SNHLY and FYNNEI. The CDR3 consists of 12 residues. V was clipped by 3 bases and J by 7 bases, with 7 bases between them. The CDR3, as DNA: TGTGCCAGCAGTGATCGGCCGAATGAGCAGTTCTTC. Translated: CASSDRPNEQFF.